This T cell receptor (beta chain) stems from a study of shared clonotypes between healthy human individuals. The study, taken as a whole, reports: Non-shared clonotypes had lower generation probabilities than clonotypes shared by all four sorted-subset donors. It was expected that sequencing depth would affect clonotype sharing among donors. For naive CD4 cells, around 5% of clonotypes were shared across a handful of donors.

The table lists this clone with a count of one. Its cognate antigen is unknown. In replicate PCRs of sorted subsets, 150 to 200 ng DNA, roughly 31,000 T cell genomes, was used. The table came from immunoSEQ multiplex PCR; TCRdb's copy has only in-frame clones and leaves some out. The sample gives a few million clones, more than 90% of which show up once; 0.13% to 0.15% is in the top ten. The CDR3 loop spans 14 amino acids. Germline-derived CDR1 and CDR2 are MNHEY and SMNVEV (reference sequence). With V trimmed by 6 bases and J by 5 bases, 6 bases remained unmatched. Sample: naive CD4+ T cells sorted from blood. Subset in this sample: CD45RA+ positively selected. This chain uses TRBV27 with TRBJ2-1, with 8 bases aligning to TRBD2. The TCR was taken from a man aged 18 to 29 in good health. The CDR3 nucleotides are TGTGCCAGCAGGAGCGGGACTAGAAACAATGAGCAGTTCTTC. Translation gives CASRSGTRNNEQFF.